This note documents a single T cell receptor beta chain sequence. Profiling relied on immunoSEQ multiplex PCR, and the TCRdb table lists in-frame clones only, not all of them. Of roughly 240,000 clones in the sample, 85% to 90% are singletons; the top ten hold 0.87%. The V and J ends lost 4 bases and 6 bases respectively, with 15 bases between them. There are 15 residues in the CDR3. Per germline, CDR1 SGHDN and CDR2 FVKESK. Cohorts were based on clinical histories the participants reported. Exposed participants came across a COVID-19 case within 2 weeks before study entry. This sample was taken from a study of blood T cell repertoires in COVID-19. Study-wide context: Donors in the United States, Italy and Spain gave samples during acute or convalescent COVID-19. In each case, the material was cDNA or gDNA derived from T cells, B-cell-depleted T cells, or PBMCs.

The rearrangement links TRBV14 to TRBJ2-2; TRBD1 is a possible D gene (6 bases). This receptor was identified in a middle-aged man who had been exposed to COVID-19. Source material: PBMCs or T cells enriched from blood (not recorded which). The CDR3, as DNA: TGTGCCAGCAGCCGTACAGGGATCGGGGCCGGGGAGCTGTTTTTT. Protein product: CASSRTGIGAGELFF.